A single sample gave rise to the 26 T cell receptor beta chains below, sequenced in a study of a mutant IDH1 vaccine in newly diagnosed glioma. Time point noted: week 23, last vaccination. The study gave 300 ug of mutant IDH1 20-mer peptide per vaccine dose, with topical imiquimod. For these TCRs, the target antigens are not known. Data came from immunoSEQ multiplex PCR; TCRdb stores just in-frame clones and leaves some out. The profile shows 52,000 or so clones, 80% of them singletons. The sample was PBMCs, taken from a glioma patient whose treatment included an IDH1 peptide vaccine. The receptors here all came from a man aged 35-49 years with glioma.

This clone was counted between two and nine times. CDR3: CAWSGQAKNIQYF. The CDR3 DNA is TGTGCCTGGAGTGGACAGGCCAAAAACATTCAGTACTTC. V gene TRBV30 combines with J gene TRBJ2-4, with D maybe TRBD1 (5 bases). The V end lost 1 base, the J end lost 1 base, and 5 bases lay between the germline ends. Germline V CDR1 and CDR2: GTSNPN, SVGIG (reference sequence). The CDR3 loop spans 13 amino acids.

The chain carries TRBV27 and TRBJ2-1; 14 nucleotides align to TRBD2. From germline, CDR1 is MNHEY and CDR2 SMNVEV (reference sequence). Losses at the gene ends were 7 bases for V and 0 bases for J; bases not matched to a gene: 5. CDR3 length: 17 residues. The CDR3 loop reads CASTPGLAGVSYNEQFF. In DNA form, the CDR3 reads TGTGCCAGCACCCCGGGACTAGCGGGGGTCTCCTACAATGAGCAGTTCTTC.

The chain employs TRBV30 and TRBJ2-5; no reliable D call. The V and J ends lost 2 bases and 5 bases respectively, with 9 bases between them. There are 12 residues in the CDR3. CDR1 is GTSNPN and CDR2 is SVGIG in the germline V gene (reference sequence). CDR3 amino acids: CAWSTSQETQYF. CDR3 sequence (DNA): TGTGCCTGGAGTACGTCTCAGGAGACCCAGTACTTC. The full variable domain, with the rest looked up from reference TRBV30 and TRBJ2-5, is SQTIHQWPATLVQPVGSPLSLECTVEGTSNPNLYWYRQAAGRGLQLLFYSVGIGQISSEVPQNLSASRPQDRQFILSSKKLLLSDSGFYLCAWSTSQETQYFGPGTRLLVL.

The chain employs TRBV20-1 and TRBJ1-4; a weak D match, TRBD1 (6 bases). Trimming shortened V by 4 bases and J by 8 bases, and 8 bases separated the two germline ends. The CDR3 totals 11 residues. Germline CDR1 DFQATT, CDR2 SNEGSKA (reference sequence). CDR3: CSAMGGEKLFF. For the CDR3, the DNA is TGCAGTGCTATGGGGGGCGAAAAACTGTTTTTT.

This clone was detected once. This chain uses TRBV6-1 with TRBJ1-1; maybe TRBD1 (5 bases). Per germline, CDR1 MNHNS and CDR2 SASEGT. This CDR3 has 12 residues. V dropped 2 bases and J dropped 14 bases, with 15 bases sitting between them. The chain's CDR3 is CASSEQGRLAFF. The CDR3 DNA reads as TGTGCCAGCAGTGAACAGGGTAGGTTGGCCTTCTTT.

The chain has TRBV5-4 and TRBJ2-5; 10 nucleotides align to TRBD2. This CDR3 is built from 15 residues. The V and J ends lost 4 bases and 3 bases, in that order; junction bases with no gene match: 6. Looked up from germline, CDR1 is SGHNT and CDR2 is YYREEE (reference sequence). The CDR3 sequence is CASSPTSGAEETQYF. The CDR3 region has the DNA TGTGCCAGCAGCCCAACTAGCGGGGCTGAAGAGACCCAGTACTTC.

The V and J genes are TRBV7-9 and TRBJ2-3, with TRBD2 matching over 8 bases. The J segment lost 3 bases and the V segment lost 5 bases, leaving 7 bases of the junction unmatched. This CDR3 has 15 residues. Per germline, CDR1 SEHNR and CDR2 FQNEAQ (reference sequence). CDR3 protein: CASSVPGTRTDTQYF. Written as DNA, the CDR3 is TGTGCCAGCAGCGTACCTGGGACTAGGACAGATACGCAGTATTTT.

The rearrangement uses TRBV2 and TRBJ2-3; TRBD2 matches 9 bases. Germline trimming cut 3 bases from V and 2 bases from J; bases unmatched to any gene: 9. Germline loops: CDR1 SNHLY, CDR2 FYNNEI. The CDR3 totals 17 residues. CDR3 DNA sequence: TGTGCCAGCAGTGATCTCGGCGGGGGGGGATACACAGATACGCAGTATTTT. Translation: CASSDLGGGGYTDTQYF.

V gene TRBV6-5 combines with J gene TRBJ2-2; unclear D gene. There are 14 residues in the CDR3. V lost 5 bases, J lost 6 bases, and 13 bases lay in between. CDR1 is MNHEY and CDR2 is SVGAGI in the germline V gene. The DNA for the CDR3 is TGTGCCAGCAGTGAATTCTGGGGATCCGGGGAGCTGTTTTTT. Residues: CASSEFWGSGELFF.

The chain recombines TRBV19 with TRBJ1-6; the D gene is possibly TRBD1 (5 bases). In germline, CDR1 is LNHDA, CDR2 SQIVND (reference sequence). V was trimmed by 1 base and J by 10 bases, leaving 14 bases between them. The CDR3 runs 15 residues. As DNA, the CDR3 is TGTGCCAGTAGTATAGCCAGTTTGGGGGTATCACCCCTCCACTTT. Amino acids: CASSIASLGVSPLHF. The variable domain in full, completed from reference TRBV19 and TRBJ1-6, reads DGGITQSPKYLFRKEGQNVTLSCEQNLNHDAMYWYRQDPGQGLRLIYYSQIVNDFQKGDIAEGYSVSREKKESFPLTVTSAQKNPTAFYLCASSIASLGVSPLHFGNGTRLTVT.

The chain has TRBV19 and TRBJ1-1; D may be TRBD1 (6 bases). CDR1 is LNHDA and CDR2 is SQIVND in the germline V gene (reference sequence). V gave up 1 base and J gave up 4 bases, with 13 bases separating them. The length of the CDR3 is 15 residues. Written as DNA, the CDR3 is TGTGCCAGTAGTATAGGACAGGCTCTGATCACTGAAGCTTTCTTT. Translation gives CASSIGQALITEAFF.

V is TRBV19 and J is TRBJ1-2; D may be TRBD1 (5 bases). Looked up from germline, CDR1 is LNHDA and CDR2 is SQIVND (reference sequence). This CDR3 is built from 12 residues. Between the trimmed V and J ends, which lost 4 bases and 8 bases, there was a span of 11 bases. The CDR3 loop reads CASSNGARGYTF. CDR3 bases: TGTGCCAGTAGTAATGGGGCACGGGGCTACACCTTC.

The J gene is TRBJ1-1, the V gene TRBV6-5, with D hard to call. Germline CDR1 MNHEY, CDR2 SVGAGI. The CDR3 length is 14 residues. The germline V and J ends were trimmed by 2 bases and 5 bases, with 12 bases remaining between them. The CDR3 loop reads CASSYEARGTEAFF. The CDR3 region has the DNA TGTGCCAGCAGTTACGAGGCCCGGGGAACTGAAGCTTTCTTT.

This clone was detected once. The CDR3 here is CASSDKGVDTQYF. In DNA form, the CDR3 reads TGTGCCAGCAGTGACAAGGGGGTAGATACGCAGTATTTT. The chain has TRBV2 and TRBJ2-3; TRBD1 might be the D (6 bases). The germline CDR1 and CDR2 sequences are SNHLY and FYNNEI. The CDR3 runs 13 residues. V gave up 3 bases and J gave up 5 bases, with 9 bases separating them.

This rearrangement joins TRBV6-6 to TRBJ1-1; D is perhaps TRBD1 (5 bases). CDR3 length: 13 residues. With 2 bases removed from V and 1 base from J, the gap between germline ends came to 5 bases. The germline CDR1 and CDR2 sequences are MNHNY and SVGAGI (reference sequence). The CDR3 sequence: CASSYGGNTEAFF. DNA for the CDR3: TGTGCCAGCAGTTACGGGGGGAACACTGAAGCTTTCTTT.

The chain is built from TRBV5-1 and TRBJ2-5; TRBD1 might be the D (6 bases). V was clipped by 0 bases and J by 2 bases, with 11 bases between them. Germline lookup yields CDR1 SGHRS and CDR2 YFSETQ. The CDR3 is made up of 15 amino acids. The CDR3 DNA is TGCGCCAGCAGCTTGGACAGGGCCCAACAAGAGACCCAGTACTTC. Its protein product is CASSLDRAQQETQYF.

The V gene is TRBV15, the J gene TRBJ1-6; D possibly corresponds to TRBD1 (6 bases). Germline CDR1 is LNHNV and CDR2 is YYDKDF (reference sequence). This CDR3 comprises 15 residues. V dropped 1 base and J dropped 8 bases, with 12 bases sitting between them. CDR3: CATSRVRGGDSPLHF. CDR3 coding DNA: TGTGCCACCAGCAGAGTTAGAGGGGGGGATTCACCCCTCCACTTT.

This rearrangement joins TRBV5-6 to TRBJ2-7, with 9 bases aligning to TRBD1. V shed 1 base and J 3 bases; nucleotides not matched to a gene: 8. This CDR3 is 16 amino acids long. Germline CDR1 is SGHDT and CDR2 is YYEEEE. DNA for the CDR3: TGTGCCAGCAGCTTGCTCGGGGGACAGGGCCACTACGAGCAGTACTTC. Translation: CASSLLGGQGHYEQYF.

V is TRBV10-3 and J is TRBJ2-2, with 12 bases that match TRBD2. Germline assignment: CDR1 ENHRY and CDR2 SYGVKD. The CDR3 extends over 15 amino acids. The V and J ends lost 4 bases and 4 bases, in that order; junction bases with no gene match: 1. CDR3 loop: CAISGLAGVTGELFF. CDR3 nucleotides: TGTGCCATCAGTGGACTAGCGGGGGTCACCGGGGAGCTGTTTTTT.

V and J are TRBV30 and TRBJ2-1; 7 bases are shared with TRBD1. The V segment lost 3 bases and the J segment 4 bases; nucleotides outside the gene matches: 6. Germline assignment: CDR1 GTSNPN and CDR2 SVGIG (reference sequence). CDR3 length equals 14 residues. CDR3 protein: CAWRGDSLYNEQFF. As DNA, the CDR3 is TGTGCCTGGAGAGGGGACAGCTTATACAATGAGCAGTTCTTC. The whole variable domain, filled in from reference TRBV30 and TRBJ2-1, reads SQTIHQWPATLVQPVGSPLSLECTVEGTSNPNLYWYRQAAGRGLQLLFYSVGIGQISSEVPQNLSASRPQDRQFILSSKKLLLSDSGFYLCAWRGDSLYNEQFFGPGTRLTVL.

This chain links TRBV18 with TRBJ1-2; 8 bases map to TRBD1. The ends lost 2 bases at V and 4 bases at J; junction bases unmatched: 3. Per the germline V gene, CDR1 is KGHSH and CDR2 is LQKENI. This CDR3 has 14 amino acids. The CDR3 DNA sequence: TGTGCCAGCTCACCAAGACAGGGGTTCTATGGCTACACCTTC. It is translated as CASSPRQGFYGYTF.

The genes are TRBV5-4 and TRBJ2-6; tentative D call: TRBD1 (6 bases). V lost 6 bases and J lost 0, with 16 bases in between. This CDR3 region has 17 residues. Germline V gene lookup returns CDR1 SGHNT and CDR2 YYREEE (reference sequence). DNA of the CDR3: TGTGCCAGCAACACCGGACAGTTAAGCTCTGGGGCCAACGTCCTGACTTTC. Its translation is CASNTGQLSSGANVLTF.

The chain uses TRBV30 and TRBJ1-2; D is unclear. This CDR3 is 13 amino acids long. V lost 0 bases, J lost 7 bases, and 12 bases lay in between. Germline CDR1 GTSNPN, CDR2 SVGIG (reference sequence). The CDR3: CAWSVRAASGYTF. Here the CDR3 DNA reads TGTGCCTGGAGTGTACGGGCAGCGAGTGGCTACACCTTC.

The chain links TRBV2 to TRBJ2-7, with 12 positions matching TRBD1. CDR1 and CDR2 (germline): SNHLY, FYNNEI. CDR3 size: 15 residues. V was clipped by 3 bases and J by 6 bases; unmatched bases: 6. CDR3 DNA sequence: TGTGCCAGCAGTGATCTCGGGACAGGGGGCGCCGAGCAGTACTTC. Residues: CASSDLGTGGAEQYF.

The chain carries TRBV5-1 and TRBJ1-2; no clear D. There are 15 residues in the CDR3. The ends were cut back, 4 bases at V and 0 bases at J, with 13 bases in the middle. Germline V CDR1 and CDR2: SGHRS, YFSETQ. Written as DNA, the CDR3 is TGCGCCAGCAGCGTGGTGGGCGCTGCTAACTATGGCTACACCTTC. It specifies CASSVVGAANYGYTF.

This clone was counted ten times or more. The rearrangement uses TRBV2 and TRBJ1-5; D perhaps matches TRBD1 (5 bases). CDR1 SNHLY and CDR2 FYNNEI come from the germline V gene. V lost 2 bases and J lost 2, with 10 bases in between. The CDR3 has 15 residues. The CDR3 region has the DNA TGTGCCAGCAGTGAATTGGGGGTTGGCAATCAGCCCCAGCATTTT. Translating gives CASSELGVGNQPQHF.